This T cell receptor beta chain was observed in a study of graft-versus-host responses after intestinal transplantation. Notes on the study in general: High graft-versus-host to host-versus-graft clonal ratios were seen in allografts of patients with graft-donor T cell macrochimerism. In recipient marrow, GvH clones were found, and some appeared first in ileum or blood.

Concerning this clone: Its target is unknown.

Here immunoSEQ multiplex PCR was the method, and the copy in TCRdb shows in-frame clones only, minus some. The sample carries 40,000 to 45,000 clones, 85% to 95% recorded once. The clonotype was recovered from a human donor who was the organ donor for an intestinal transplant. The material was unstimulated CD8+ T cells sorted from spleen or lymph node cells, obtained before transplant.

This CDR3 is CASSSGLAGLREQYF. The CDR3 coding sequence is TGTGCCAGCAGCTCCGGACTAGCGGGGTTGCGCGAGCAGTACTTC. The genes are TRBV7-9 and TRBJ2-7; 12 bases are shared with TRBD2. Trimming removed 4 bases from V and 6 bases from J; junction bases left unmatched: 7. Germline V CDR1 and CDR2: SEHNR, FQNEAQ (reference sequence). CDR3 size: 15 residues.